This T cell receptor beta chain is drawn from a study of blood T cell repertoires in COVID-19. For the study at large: T cells, B-cell-depleted T cells, or PBMCs provided the cDNA or gDNA that served as material.

Participants were placed into cohorts based on the clinical history they reported. What the recovered Cohort 3 donors had was two negative PCRs, clearance, or symptom resolution. Original handling: Reference gene primer amplification gave nucleated cell count estimates. Clones were sequenced by immunoSEQ multiplex PCR, and TCRdb holds only the in-frame ones, with some missing. The DNA gave D and trimming, while V, J and clone size come from that table. The sample includes 150,000 to 200,000 clones, around 73% of them seen just once. The CDR3 is 14 residues long. Germline V gives CDR1 DFQATT, CDR2 SNEGSKA (reference sequence). Trimming stripped 3 bases from V and 5 bases from J, with 16 bases between.

The receptor's source is a woman between 50 and 59 years old who had recovered from COVID-19. This chain links TRBV20-1 with TRBJ2-5; TRBD2 might be the D (6 bases). The sequencing input was PBMCs or T cells enriched from blood (not recorded which). In DNA form, the CDR3 reads TGCAGTGCTAGTGAGGCGGGATGGTCGGAGACCCAGTACTTC. Amino acids: CSASEAGWSETQYF.